This T cell receptor beta chain was sequenced in a study of blood T cells in healthy people across ages. Findings of the study overall: The study could not conclusively compare naive and antigen-experienced cells, given its unsorted PBMCs.

Germline V gene data show CDR1 as LGHDT and CDR2 as YNNKEL (reference sequence). The CDR3 loop spans 13 amino acids. V gave up 4 bases and J gave up 4 bases, with 11 bases separating them. Concerning this clonotype itself: What it recognizes is unknown.

A sample-barcoded 5' primer and a J-beta primer mix were used in a second PCR of roughly 6 to 12 cycles. TCRdb re-called the 5' RACE reads with MiXCR, one entry per CDR3 protein. The sample yields 1.5 million to 2 million distinct CDR3 sequences, about 35% seen once. This clonotype was obtained from a woman under 40 in good health. The chain joins TRBV3-1 to TRBJ2-7; the D gene is possibly TRBD1 (5 bases). Material: blood. The CDR3 DNA reads as TGTGCCAGCAGCCCGGACAAGCAATACGAGCAGTACTTC. Residues: CASSPDKQYEQYF.